This T cell receptor beta chain was documented in a study of human T cells and chemical hapten exposure. In the study overall: From small differences in pooled library volume came most of the variation in per-sample TCR yields.

This clonotype was counted ten times or more. Between the trimmed V and J ends, which lost 7 bases and 3 bases, there was a span of 13 bases. The germline CDR1 and CDR2 sequences are MDHEN and SYDVKM. The CDR3 sequence is 14 residues long. TCRdb called the RACE reads again in MiXCR, with one record for every CDR3 protein. The data hold 180,000 or so distinct CDR3 sequences, with about 14% observed a single time. The time point was: patch test 1, 2 weeks after DPC sensitization. Treatment in this sample: therapeutic diphenylcyclopropenone sensitization with weekly scalp DPC. Researchers extracted total RNA from unfractionated whole blood.

This chain connects TRBV28 to TRBJ1-5; tentative D call: TRBD1 (5 bases). The TCR comes from a woman aged 25 to 39 with alopecia areata. Some clones in this sample may be carry-over from other donors' samples. The sequences come from whole blood, collected in connection with sensitization to the hapten diphenylcyclopropenone (DPC). The CDR3 DNA reads TGTGCCAGCAAGTGGGCAGGGCTCAATCAGCCCCAGCATTTT. This translates into CASKWAGLNQPQHF.